What follows is one T cell receptor (beta chain) and its context. Its antigen is still unknown. The table came from immunoSEQ multiplex PCR; TCRdb's copy has only in-frame clones and leaves some out. This sample has some 11,000 clones, with 82% found just once. This CDR3 contains 14 residues. Trimming removed 5 bases from V and 1 base from J, with 12 bases in between. CDR1 and CDR2 from the germline V gene are SGDLS and YYNGEE. This sample is part of a study of T cells in localized non-small cell lung cancer. Study findings and constraints: There was higher T cell clonality in uninvolved adjacent lung than in tumor, and it was highest there.

The sequence was collected from a female donor older than 55 with stage II lung adenocarcinoma. The sample was peripheral blood mononuclear cells, taken before any cancer treatment. The rearrangement uses TRBV9 and TRBJ1-1, with TRBD1 as a possible D gene (5 bases). CDR3 in DNA: TGTGCCAGCAGTGCGACAGCCCAGAACACTGAAGCTTTCTTT. It specifies CASSATAQNTEAFF.